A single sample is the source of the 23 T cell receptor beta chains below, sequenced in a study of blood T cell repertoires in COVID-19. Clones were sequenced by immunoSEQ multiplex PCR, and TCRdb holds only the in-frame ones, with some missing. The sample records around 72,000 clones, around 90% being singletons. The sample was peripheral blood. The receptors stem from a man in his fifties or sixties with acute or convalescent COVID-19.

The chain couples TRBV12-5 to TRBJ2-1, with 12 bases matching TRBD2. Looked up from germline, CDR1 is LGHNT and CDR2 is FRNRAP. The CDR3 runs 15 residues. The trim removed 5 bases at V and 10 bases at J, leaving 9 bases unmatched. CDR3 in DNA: TGTGCTAGTGGTCAATCCCCTAGCGGGGGGGCAGAGCAGTTCTTC. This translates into CASGQSPSGGAEQFF.

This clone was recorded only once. This CDR3 reads CASSQESSYEQYF. The CDR3 coding sequence is TGCGCCAGCAGCCAAGAGAGCTCCTACGAGCAGTACTTC. The chain links TRBV4-1 to TRBJ2-7; no reliable D call. Germline lookup yields CDR1 MGHRA and CDR2 YSYEKL. CDR3 length: 13 amino acids. V was trimmed by 0 bases and J by 0 bases, leaving 3 bases between them.

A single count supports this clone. CDR3 region: CASSQERAGVYEQYF. The CDR3 DNA reads TGTGCCAGCAGCCAAGAGCGCGCGGGGGTCTACGAGCAGTACTTC. The V and J genes are TRBV4-2 and TRBJ2-7, with 7 bases that match TRBD2. CDR3 length equals 15 residues. The germline V gene has CDR1 LGHNA and CDR2 YNFKEQ. V lost 0 bases to trimming and J lost 3 bases; unmatched junction nucleotides: 5.

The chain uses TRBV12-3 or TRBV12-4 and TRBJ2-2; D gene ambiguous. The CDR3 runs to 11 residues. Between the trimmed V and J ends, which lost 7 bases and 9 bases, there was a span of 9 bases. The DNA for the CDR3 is TGTGCCAGCACCCCCCTCCGGGAGCTGTTTTTT. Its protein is CASTPLRELFF.

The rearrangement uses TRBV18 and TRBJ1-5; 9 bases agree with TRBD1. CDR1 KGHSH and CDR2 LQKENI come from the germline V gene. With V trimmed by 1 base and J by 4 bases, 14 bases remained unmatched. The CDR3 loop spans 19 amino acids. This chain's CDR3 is CASSPRERYRGPRNQPQHF. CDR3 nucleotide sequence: TGTGCCAGCTCACCACGTGAAAGATACAGGGGGCCAAGGAATCAGCCCCAGCATTTT.

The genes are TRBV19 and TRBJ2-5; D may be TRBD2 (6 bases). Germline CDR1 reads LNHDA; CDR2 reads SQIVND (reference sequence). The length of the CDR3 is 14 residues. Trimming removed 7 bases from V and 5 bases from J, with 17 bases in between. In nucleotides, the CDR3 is TGTGCCAGTAAAACGCGAGCGGGCGGGGAGACCCAGTACTTC. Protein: CASKTRAGGETQYF.

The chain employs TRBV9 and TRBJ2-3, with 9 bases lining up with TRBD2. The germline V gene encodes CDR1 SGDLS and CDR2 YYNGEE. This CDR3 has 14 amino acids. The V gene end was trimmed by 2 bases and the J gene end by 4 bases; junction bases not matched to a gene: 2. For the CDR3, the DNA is TGTGCCAGCAGCGTGAGCGGGGGGTCAGATACGCAGTATTTT. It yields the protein CASSVSGGSDTQYF.

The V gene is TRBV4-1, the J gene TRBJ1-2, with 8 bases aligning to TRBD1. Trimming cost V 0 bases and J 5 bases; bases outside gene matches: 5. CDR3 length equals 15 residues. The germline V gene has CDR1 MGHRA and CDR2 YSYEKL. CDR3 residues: CASSQDQGAVYGYTF. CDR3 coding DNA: TGCGCCAGCAGCCAAGACCAGGGGGCGGTTTATGGCTACACCTTC.

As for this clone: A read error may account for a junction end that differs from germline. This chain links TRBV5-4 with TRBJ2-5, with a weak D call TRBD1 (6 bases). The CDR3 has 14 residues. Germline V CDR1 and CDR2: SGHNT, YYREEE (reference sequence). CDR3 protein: CASSFTGKEETRYF. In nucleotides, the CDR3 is TGTGCCAGCAGCTTCACAGGGAAGGAAGAGACCCGGTACTTC.

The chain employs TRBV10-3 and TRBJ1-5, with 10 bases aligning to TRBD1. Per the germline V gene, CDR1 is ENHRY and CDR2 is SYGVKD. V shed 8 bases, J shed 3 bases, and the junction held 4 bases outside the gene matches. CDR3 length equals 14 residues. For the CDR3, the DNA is TGTGCCATCGGGACAGGGGACGCCAATCAGCCCCAGCATTTT. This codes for CAIGTGDANQPQHF.

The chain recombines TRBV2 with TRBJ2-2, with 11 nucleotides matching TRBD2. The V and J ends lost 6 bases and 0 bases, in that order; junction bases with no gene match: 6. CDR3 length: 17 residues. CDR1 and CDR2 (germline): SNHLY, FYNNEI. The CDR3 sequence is CASRGSSGGPNTGELFF. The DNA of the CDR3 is TGTGCCAGCAGAGGCTCTAGCGGGGGGCCGAACACCGGGGAGCTGTTTTTT.

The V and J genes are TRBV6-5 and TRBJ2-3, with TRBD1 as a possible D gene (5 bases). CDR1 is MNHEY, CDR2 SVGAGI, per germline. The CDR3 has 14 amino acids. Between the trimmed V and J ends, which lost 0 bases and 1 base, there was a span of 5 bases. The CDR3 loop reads CASSYSTGTDTQYF. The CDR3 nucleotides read TGTGCCAGCAGTTACTCGACAGGCACAGATACGCAGTATTTT.

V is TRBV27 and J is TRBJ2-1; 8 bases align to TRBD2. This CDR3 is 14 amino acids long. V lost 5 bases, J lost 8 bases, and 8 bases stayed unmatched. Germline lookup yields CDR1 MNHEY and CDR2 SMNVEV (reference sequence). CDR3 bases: TGTGCCAGCAGTCCACGGGGGGGCGGTGATGAGCAGTTCTTC. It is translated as CASSPRGGGDEQFF.

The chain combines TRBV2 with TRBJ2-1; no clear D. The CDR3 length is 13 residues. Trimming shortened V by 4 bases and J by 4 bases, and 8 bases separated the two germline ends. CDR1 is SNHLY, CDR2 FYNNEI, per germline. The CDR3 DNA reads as TGTGCCAGCAGTGCCAACAGATACAATGAGCAGTTCTTC. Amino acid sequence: CASSANRYNEQFF.

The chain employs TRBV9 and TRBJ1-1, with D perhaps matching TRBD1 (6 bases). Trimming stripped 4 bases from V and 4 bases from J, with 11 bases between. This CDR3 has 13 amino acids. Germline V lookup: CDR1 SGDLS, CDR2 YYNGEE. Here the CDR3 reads CASSLGGSTEAFF. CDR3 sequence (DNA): TGTGCCAGCAGCCTTGGGGGCAGCACTGAAGCTTTCTTT.

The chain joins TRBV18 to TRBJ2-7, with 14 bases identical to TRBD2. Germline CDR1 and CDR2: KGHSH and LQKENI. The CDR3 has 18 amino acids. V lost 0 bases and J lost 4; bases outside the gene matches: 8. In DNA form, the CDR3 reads TGTGCCAGCTCACCACCACCACACGGACTAGCGGGGGGATACGAGCAGTACTTC. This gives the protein CASSPPPHGLAGGYEQYF. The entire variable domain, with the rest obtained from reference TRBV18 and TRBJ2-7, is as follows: NAGVMQNPRHLVRRRGQEARLRCSPMKGHSHVYWYRQLPEEGLKFMVYLQKENIIDESGMPKERFSAEFPKEGPSILRIQQVVRGDSAAYFCASSPPPHGLAGGYEQYFGPGTRLTVT.

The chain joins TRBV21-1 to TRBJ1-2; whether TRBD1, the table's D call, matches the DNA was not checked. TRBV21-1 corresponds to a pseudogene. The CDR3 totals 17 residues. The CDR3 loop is CASSKKKADSQNYGYTF. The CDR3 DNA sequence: TGTGCCAGCAGCAAAAAAAAGGCGGACAGTCAAAACTATGGCTACACCTTC.

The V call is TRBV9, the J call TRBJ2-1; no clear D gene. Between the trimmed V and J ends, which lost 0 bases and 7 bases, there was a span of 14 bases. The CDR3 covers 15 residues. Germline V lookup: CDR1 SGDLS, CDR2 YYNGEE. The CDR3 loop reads CASSVGLSPGNEQFF. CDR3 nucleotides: TGTGCCAGCAGCGTAGGTTTGTCCCCCGGGAATGAGCAGTTCTTC.

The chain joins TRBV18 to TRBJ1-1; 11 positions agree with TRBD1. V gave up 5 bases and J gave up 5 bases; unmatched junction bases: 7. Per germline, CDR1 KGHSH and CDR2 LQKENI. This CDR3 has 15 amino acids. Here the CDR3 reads CASSTGQGVGTEAFF. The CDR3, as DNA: TGTGCCAGCTCAACGGGACAGGGGGTGGGAACTGAAGCTTTCTTT.

This CDR3 is CASSSSGTGPNQPQHF. The CDR3 region has the DNA TGTGCCAGCAGCTCCTCCGGGACAGGGCCAAATCAGCCCCAGCATTTT. The rearrangement joins TRBV7-9 to TRBJ1-5; 9 bases are shared with TRBD1. The ends lost 4 bases at V and 4 bases at J; junction bases unmatched: 8. Germline loops: CDR1 SEHNR, CDR2 FQNEAQ (reference sequence). CDR3 length equals 16 residues.

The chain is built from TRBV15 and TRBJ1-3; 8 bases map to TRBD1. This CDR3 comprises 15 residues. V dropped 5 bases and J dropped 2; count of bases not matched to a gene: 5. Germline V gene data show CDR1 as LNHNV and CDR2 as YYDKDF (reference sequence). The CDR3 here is CATSPLDRAGNTIYF. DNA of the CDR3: TGTGCCACCAGCCCTCTGGACAGGGCTGGAAACACCATATATTTT.

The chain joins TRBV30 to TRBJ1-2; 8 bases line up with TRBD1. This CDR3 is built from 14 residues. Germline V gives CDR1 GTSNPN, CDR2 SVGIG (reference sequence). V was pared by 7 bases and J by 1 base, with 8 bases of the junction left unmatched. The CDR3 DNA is TGTGCCTCTTCGTGGGACAGGAATAACTATGGCTACACCTTC. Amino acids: CASSWDRNNYGYTF.

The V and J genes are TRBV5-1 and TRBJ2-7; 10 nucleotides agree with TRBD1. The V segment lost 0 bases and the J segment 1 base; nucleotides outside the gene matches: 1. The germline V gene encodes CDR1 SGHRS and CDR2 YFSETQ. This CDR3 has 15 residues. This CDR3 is CASSLGQGASYEQYF. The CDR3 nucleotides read TGCGCCAGCAGCTTGGGACAGGGGGCTTCCTACGAGCAGTACTTC.